The entry below gives a single T cell receptor beta chain sequence along with its context. This specimen comes from a study of blood T cell repertoires in COVID-19. About the research overall: Acute and convalescent COVID-19 samples came from the United States, Italy and Spain.

Authors' methods: Researchers report that nucleated cell counts were estimated from reference gene primer amplification. Libraries were prepared by immunoSEQ multiplex PCR; TCRdb keeps only in-frame clonotypes and omits some of them. The DNA was the basis for D and trimming; V, J and clone size are from that table. The table lists about 55,000 clones, around 85% of them singletons, with roughly 15% in the top ten. Specimen: peripheral blood. This clonotype originated in a human donor in a cohort sampled during active COVID-19.

In nucleotides, the CDR3 is TGTGCCAGCAGTTTAGTCGGAGCGGCCGAGCAGTTCTTC. It translates to CASSLVGAAEQFF. The chain recombines TRBV12-3 or TRBV12-4 with TRBJ2-1; D may be TRBD2 (5 bases). The CDR3 is 13 residues long. V lost 1 base and J lost 10, with 11 bases in between.